A selection of T cell receptor beta chains follows, all from one sample in a study of CD8 T cells in ankylosing spondylitis. TCRdb re-called the 5' RACE reads with MiXCR, one entry per CDR3 protein. In the table there are fewer than 400,000 distinct CDR3 sequences, under 25% of which are singletons. Sequenced sample: blood, either unsorted or a sorted T cell fraction (not recorded which). Every receptor here comes from a male donor with ankylosing spondylitis. CDR3s include the opening cysteine and the closing phenylalanine or tryptophan. A D gene is named only where the DNA matches it firmly. Not all rows give a size; the values are once, few, many and, for expanded clones, a class.

j_call,clone_size,v_call,d_call,cdr3_aa,cdr3_nt
TRBJ1-1,-,TRBV29-1,TRBD1,CSVEGTGGGEAFF,TGCAGCGTTGAAGGGACAGGCGGGGGTGAAGCTTTCTTT
TRBJ1-3,few,TRBV4-1,TRBD1,CASSLRQGVGGNTIYF,TGCGCCAGCAGCCTCCGACAGGGAGTAGGTGGAAACACCATATATTTT
TRBJ2-7,few,TRBV20-1,TRBD2,CSARAGLAGGWEQYF,TGCAGTGCTAGAGCGGGACTAGCGGGAGGTTGGGAGCAGTACTTC
TRBJ1-2,-,TRBV7-9,-,CASSLVLGRGTNYGYTF,TGTGCCAGCAGCTTGGTGCTCGGACGGGGAACTAACTATGGCTACACCTTC
TRBJ2-2,-,TRBV2,-,CASSRTVGGELFF,TGTGCCAGCAGTAGAACGGTGGGAGGGGAGCTGTTTTTT
TRBJ1-2,-,TRBV7-9,TRBD1,CASTRTGGYGYTF,TGTGCCAGCACCAGGACAGGGGGCTATGGCTACACCTTC
TRBJ2-1,-,TRBV12-5,TRBD1,CASGRDRVPFDEQFF,TGTGCTAGTGGTCGGGACAGGGTCCCTTTTGATGAGCAGTTCTTC
TRBJ2-2,-,TRBV3-1,-,CASSQPTGTQNTGELFF,TGTGCCAGCAGCCAACCTACCGGGACACAGAACACCGGGGAGCTGTTTTTT
TRBJ2-1,-,TRBV18,-,CASSPILANYNEQFF,TGTGCCAGCTCACCAATCCTAGCCAACTACAATGAGCAGTTCTTC
TRBJ2-3,-,TRBV5-1,TRBD2,CASSLARRGSADTQYF,TGCGCCAGCAGCTTGGCCAGGCGCGGGAGCGCAGATACGCAGTATTTT
TRBJ2-5,few,TRBV5-1,-,CASSLDRGTQYF,TGCGCCAGCAGCTTAGATCGTGGGACCCAGTACTTC
TRBJ2-2,-,TRBV18,-,CASSRSGTANTGELFF,TGTGCCAGCTCACGCTCCGGGACGGCCAACACCGGGGAGCTGTTTTTT
TRBJ1-1,few,TRBV29-1,-,CSVESRGRPQLF,TGCAGCGTTGAATCCCGCGGCCGTCCCCAGCTCTTT
TRBJ2-1,few,TRBV30,TRBD2,CAWSGREAQFF,TGTGCCTGGAGTGGACGGGAGGCTCAGTTCTTC
TRBJ2-1,once,TRBV11-2,TRBD2,CASSLEGGVSGIREQFF,TGTGCCAGCAGCTTAGAGGGGGGGGTTAGCGGGATTCGTGAGCAGTTCTTC
TRBJ1-4,-,TRBV27,TRBD1,CASRAGGATNEKLFF,TGTGCCAGCAGGGCAGGGGGGGCAACTAATGAAAAACTGTTTTTT